Shown below are 21 T cell receptor beta chains from a single sample sequenced in a study of cytomegalovirus exposure and HLA in healthy donors listed by TCRdb under 2017. Library generation was performed with the immunoSEQ multiplex PCR assay. For the multiplex PCR, a mixture combining 60 forward primers for TCR Vbeta segments and 13 reverse primers for TCR Jbeta segments was used. The table comes from immuneACCESS by way of TCRdb, which keeps in-frame sequences with V and J called. Part of the clones is missing from these tables; in studies checked, under half for an unresolved V gene and the rest for unknown reasons. The table for this sample lists roughly 120,000 clones; 15% of them were counted only once. The ten largest clonotypes hold 1.9% of the sample. The sequenced material came from PBMCs. The receptors come from a woman younger than 35 in good health and CMV-seronegative.

The chain uses TRBV29-1 and TRBJ2-7; TRBD2 aligns across 10 bases. Losses at the gene ends were 6 bases for V and 2 bases for J; bases not matched to a gene: 10. This CDR3 is built from 15 residues. CDR1 and CDR2 from the germline V gene are SQVTM and ANQGSEA. The CDR3: CSVIPTSGAAYEQYF. CDR3 sequence (DNA): TGCAGCGTCATACCTACTAGCGGGGCTGCCTACGAGCAGTACTTC.

For this clone: The junction differs from germline at one of its ends, possibly a read error. J is TRBJ1-2 and V is TRBV6-5; no firm D call. Germline assignment: CDR1 MNHEY and CDR2 SVGAGI. The CDR3 sequence is 12 residues long. The CDR3 spells CASSYANYGCTF. The CDR3 bases are TGTGCCAGCAGTTACGCTAACTATGGCTGCACCTTC.

This clone was detected only a few times. The genes are TRBV7-2 and TRBJ1-6; tentatively, D is TRBD1 (6 bases). Trimming took off 4 bases at V and 4 bases at J, with 14 bases between the two ends. Looked up from germline, CDR1 is SGHTA and CDR2 is FQGNSA. The CDR3 runs 16 residues. The CDR3 is CASSSGHLGYNSPLHF. DNA for the CDR3: TGTGCCAGCAGCTCGGGACATCTGGGGTATAATTCACCCCTCCACTTT.

This clone was detected a few times. The genes are TRBV7-2 and TRBJ2-5; possible D gene TRBD1, 5 bases. V lost 1 base and J lost 1, with 7 bases in between. CDR1 is SGHTA, CDR2 FQGNSA, per germline. CDR3 length: 14 amino acids. CDR3 sequence (DNA): TGTGCCAGCAGCTTAGGGGGCAGCCAAGAGACCCAGTACTTC. The encoded protein is CASSLGGSQETQYF.

This clone has more than one count but fewer than ten. The rearrangement uses TRBV10-1 and TRBJ2-1; possible D gene TRBD2, 7 bases. V shed 0 bases and J shed 4 bases, with 13 bases lying between them. There are 16 residues in the CDR3. Per germline, CDR1 WNHNN and CDR2 SYGVQD (reference sequence). The CDR3: CASSESRAGAYNEQFF. The CDR3 DNA sequence: TGCGCCAGCAGTGAGTCTAGGGCGGGGGCTTACAATGAGCAGTTCTTC.

The chain uses TRBV20-1 and TRBJ2-3, with D possibly matching TRBD2 (5 bases). V shed 3 bases and J shed 6 bases, with 7 bases lying between them. Per the germline V gene, CDR1 is DFQATT and CDR2 is SNEGSKA (reference sequence). The CDR3 runs 11 residues. For the CDR3, the DNA is TGCAGTGCTAGCGGGAAGGATACGCAGTATTTT. Protein: CSASGKDTQYF.

V is TRBV29-1 and J is TRBJ1-4; 10 bases align to TRBD1. Germline CDR1 is SQVTM and CDR2 is ANQGSEA. V lost 5 bases, J lost 10 bases, and 10 bases stayed unmatched. This CDR3 spans 14 amino acids. DNA for the CDR3: TGCAGCGTTAGGGGGGGGACAGGGGACGGAAAACTGTTTTTT. It codes for CSVRGGTGDGKLFF.

The genes are TRBV7-2 and TRBJ2-3; tentatively, D is TRBD2 (7 bases). V lost 6 bases to trimming and J lost 6 bases, with 13 bases between them. The CDR3 extends over 13 amino acids. Germline CDR1 is SGHTA and CDR2 is FQGNSA. CDR3 residues: CASSRGAPDTQYF. The DNA of the CDR3 is TGTGCCAGCAGTCGGGGGGCGCCCGATACGCAGTATTTT.

In this sample, this clone turned up a few times. The chain has TRBV7-9 and TRBJ1-3; D possibly corresponds to TRBD1 (6 bases). Trimming took off 9 bases at V and 2 bases at J, with 14 bases between the two ends. The CDR3 is 14 residues long. Germline CDR1 and CDR2: SEHNR and FQNEAQ (reference sequence). CDR3 loop: CARSMGATGNTIYF. CDR3 DNA: TGTGCCAGGAGCATGGGGGCAACTGGAAACACCATATATTTT.

With regard to this clone: Other DNA sequences in this sample translate to the same CDR3. J is TRBJ2-3 and V is TRBV5-1; 13 nucleotides line up with TRBD2. The CDR3 consists of 15 residues. V dropped 4 bases and J dropped 2; count of bases not matched to a gene: 1. The germline gives CDR1 SGHRS, CDR2 YFSETQ. CDR3 sequence reads: CASSTSGGATDTQYF. The CDR3 DNA sequence: TGCGCCAGCAGCACTAGCGGGGGGGCCACAGATACGCAGTATTTT.

This clone was seen more than once but under ten times. The CDR3 protein is CASSSPTGIIPEAFF. CDR3 sequence (DNA): TGTGCCAGCAGCTCTCCGACAGGGATCATTCCTGAAGCTTTCTTT. The J gene is TRBJ1-1, the V gene TRBV7-2; 7 positions agree with TRBD1. Germline assignment: CDR1 SGHTA and CDR2 FQGNSA. This CDR3 is built from 15 residues. Trimming removed 4 bases from V and 6 bases from J; junction bases left unmatched: 11.

The sample holds a few counts of this clone. In DNA form, the CDR3 reads TGCGCCAGCAGTCTTACGGACAGAAAATTCAAAAATAGCAATCAGCCCCAGCATTTT. It codes for CASSLTDRKFKNSNQPQHF. The chain uses TRBV23-1 and TRBJ1-5, with D perhaps TRBD1 (6 bases). TRBV23-1 belongs to the ORF category, with a function that is uncertain. Trimming removed 4 bases at V and 0 bases at J, with 22 bases between. CDR3 size: 19 residues.

The chain carries TRBV30 and TRBJ1-5, with D unresolved. V was clipped by 1 base and J by 7 bases, with 8 bases between them. This CDR3 is 12 amino acids long. Germline V lookup: CDR1 GTSNPN, CDR2 SVGIG (reference sequence). CDR3 amino acids: CAWSEERQPQHF. The CDR3, as DNA: TGTGCCTGGAGTGAGGAGCGGCAGCCCCAGCATTTT.

This rearrangement joins TRBV5-4 to TRBJ1-2, with 9 bases aligning to TRBD1. Per germline, CDR1 SGHNT and CDR2 YYREEE (reference sequence). The CDR3 length is 15 residues. V dropped 4 bases and J dropped 7; count of bases not matched to a gene: 11. CDR3 in amino acids: CASSLRDRDSVGYTF. The CDR3 DNA reads TGTGCCAGCAGCCTCCGGGACAGGGACTCGGTTGGCTACACCTTC.

This clone was counted between two and nine times. This chain joins TRBV27 and TRBJ2-3, with TRBD2 as a possible D gene (5 bases). The V end was cut by 5 bases, the J end by 0 bases, with 12 bases between. The CDR3 extends over 15 amino acids. Per the germline V gene, CDR1 is MNHEY and CDR2 is SMNVEV (reference sequence). The chain's CDR3 is CASSLFLASTDTQYF. The CDR3 DNA sequence: TGTGCCAGCAGTCTATTCCTAGCCAGCACAGATACGCAGTATTTT.

The CDR3 region is CAFTSGFYNEQFF. The CDR3 bases are TGTGCCTTTACTAGCGGGTTCTACAATGAGCAGTTCTTC. The chain joins TRBV30 to TRBJ2-1; TRBD2 matches 9 bases. The germline V gene has CDR1 GTSNPN and CDR2 SVGIG (reference sequence). CDR3 length equals 13 residues. V gave up 7 bases and J gave up 3 bases; unmatched junction bases: 4.

This clone turned up a few times. CDR3 region: CASSGQDNQETQYF. Here the CDR3 DNA reads TGTGCCAGCAGTGGCCAGGATAACCAAGAGACCCAGTACTTC. The chain uses TRBV6-1 and TRBJ2-5; no clear D. Trimming took 4 bases from V and 0 from J, leaving 9 bases between them. The CDR3 consists of 14 residues. Germline V lookup: CDR1 MNHNS, CDR2 SASEGT.

The chain employs TRBV5-1 and TRBJ1-2, with 7 bases aligning to TRBD1. From germline, CDR1 is SGHRS and CDR2 YFSETQ. V was clipped by 3 bases and J by 4 bases; unmatched bases: 6. The CDR3 has 14 residues. The CDR3 reads CASSSTGVGYGYTF. CDR3 DNA: TGCGCCAGCAGCTCAACAGGGGTGGGCTATGGCTACACCTTC. Together with reference TRBV5-1 and TRBJ1-2, the CDR3 gives the full variable domain: KAGVTQTPRYLIKTRGQQVTLSCSPISGHRSVSWYQQTPGQGLQFLFEYFSETQRNKGNFPGRFSGRQFSNSRSEMNVSTLELGDSALYLCASSSTGVGYGYTFGSGTRLTVV.

This clone was seen only a few times. V usage is TRBV19 and J usage is TRBJ2-7; TRBD1 is a possible D gene (6 bases). Germline V gene lookup returns CDR1 LNHDA and CDR2 SQIVND (reference sequence). V was trimmed by 8 bases and J by 0 bases, leaving 14 bases between them. The CDR3 loop spans 14 amino acids. CDR3 amino acids: CASGPGHLSYEQYF. The CDR3 bases are TGTGCCAGTGGCCCGGGACATCTCTCCTACGAGCAGTACTTC.

This clone appeared a few times. V usage is TRBV5-4 and J usage is TRBJ2-7; weak D call: TRBD1 (5 bases). The CDR3 covers 13 residues. Trimming stripped 4 bases from V and 6 bases from J, with 14 bases between. The germline CDR1 and CDR2 sequences are SGHNT and YYREEE (reference sequence). CDR3 sequence (DNA): TGTGCCAGCAGCCCGGACACCTCGGGCGAGCAGTACTTC. Translated, it gives CASSPDTSGEQYF. The complete variable domain, with remaining parts taken from reference TRBV5-4 and TRBJ2-7, reads ETGVTQSPTHLIKTRGQQVTLRCSSQSGHNTVSWYQQALGQGPQFIFQYYREEENGRGNFPPRFSGLQFPNYSSELNVNALELDDSALYLCASSPDTSGEQYFGPGTRLTVT.

This chain joins TRBV6-1 and TRBJ2-1; 13 bases align to TRBD2. The CDR3 sequence is 15 residues long. The germline CDR1 and CDR2 sequences are MNHNS and SASEGT. V dropped 5 bases and J dropped 7; count of bases not matched to a gene: 5. In nucleotides, the CDR3 is TGTGCCAGCAGTCGGACTAGCGGGAGAAGGAATGAGCAGTTCTTC. The encoded protein is CASSRTSGRRNEQFF.